One sample yielded the 18 T cell receptor beta chains listed below, sequenced in a study of T cell responses to AZD1222 COVID-19 vaccine. Sequencing was performed with immunoSEQ multiplex PCR; in TCRdb, only in-frame clones are kept and a portion is missing. Altogether about 150,000 clones are present, approximately 90% being singletons, with the ten largest covering around 5%. The source material was peripheral blood, sampled on day 0 of AZD1222 vaccination. The receptors here all came from an adult in good health.

In its sample, this clone was seen once. The chain couples TRBV9 to TRBJ2-7; D is unclear. V was pared by 0 bases and J by 0 bases, with 7 bases between. The CDR3 is 14 residues long. Looked up from germline, CDR1 is SGDLS and CDR2 is YYNGEE. The CDR3: CASSVGRNSYEQYF. CDR3 nucleotides: TGTGCCAGCAGCGTAGGGAGAAACTCCTACGAGCAGTACTTC.

This rearrangement joins TRBV7-9 to TRBJ2-3; the match to TRBD2 covers 14 bases. V was pared by 5 bases and J by 2 bases, with 6 bases of the junction left unmatched. Looked up from germline, CDR1 is SEHNR and CDR2 is FQNEAQ (reference sequence). The CDR3 sequence is 17 residues long. For the CDR3, the DNA is TGTGCCAGCAGCCCGCCGGGACTAGCGGGGGCCACAGATACGCAGTATTTT. Translation gives CASSPPGLAGATDTQYF.

The chain uses TRBV6-5 and TRBJ2-3, with D possibly matching TRBD1 (6 bases). This CDR3 spans 12 amino acids. Germline V gene sequence: CDR1 MNHEY, CDR2 SVGAGI. The V and J ends lost 7 bases and 2 bases respectively, with 7 bases between them. CDR3 residues: CASNRDTDTQYF. The CDR3, as DNA: TGTGCCAGCAACAGGGACACAGATACGCAGTATTTT.

The rearrangement links TRBV4-3 to TRBJ2-2, with D unclear. V was cut by 1 base and J by 3 bases, with 9 bases left in between. The CDR3 contains 15 residues. Germline CDR1 and CDR2: LGHNA and YSLEER. This CDR3 reads CASSQAARDTGELFF. The CDR3 region has the DNA TGCGCCAGCAGCCAAGCCGCCCGAGACACCGGGGAGCTGTTTTTT.

The chain is built from TRBV5-1 and TRBJ2-3; 10 positions match TRBD2. V gave up 4 bases and J gave up 2 bases; unmatched junction bases: 10. The CDR3 loop spans 17 amino acids. Germline CDR1 reads SGHRS; CDR2 reads YFSETQ. The chain's CDR3 is CASSRNLAGVSTDTQYF. The CDR3 DNA sequence: TGCGCCAGCAGCCGTAATCTAGCGGGGGTCTCCACAGATACGCAGTATTTT.

The rearrangement links TRBV7-2 to TRBJ2-2, with 8 bases matching TRBD2. V was pared by 2 bases and J by 6 bases, with 8 bases of the junction left unmatched. From germline, CDR1 is SGHTA and CDR2 FQGNSA. This CDR3 has 16 amino acids. CDR3 bases: TGTGCCAGCAGCTTACCCGGGACTAGGGGGGCCGGGGAGCTGTTTTTT. Its protein is CASSLPGTRGAGELFF.

The gene calls are TRBV9 and TRBJ1-5; 8 nucleotides line up with TRBD1. CDR1 SGDLS and CDR2 YYNGEE come from the germline V gene. With V trimmed by 3 bases and J by 2 bases, 4 bases remained unmatched. This CDR3 region has 15 residues. The CDR3 sequence: CASSETTGGNQPQHF. The CDR3, as DNA: TGTGCCAGCAGCGAGACGACAGGGGGCAATCAGCCCCAGCATTTT.

This clone was seen a single time. DNA for the CDR3: TGTGCCAGCAGCCCCCGGGCGGGGGGGCGGGGTGAGCAGTTCTTC. Its protein is CASSPRAGGRGEQFF. The chain links TRBV6-2 or TRBV6-3 to TRBJ2-1, with 9 bases aligning to TRBD2. Germline V gives CDR1 MNHEY, CDR2 SVGEGT. The V and J ends lost 6 bases and 9 bases, in that order; junction bases with no gene match: 12. The CDR3 sequence is 15 residues long.

The V gene is TRBV3-1 (or the pseudogene TRBV3-2), the J gene TRBJ1-1; the D gene is possibly TRBD1 (6 bases). The CDR3 has 14 amino acids. Between the trimmed V and J ends, which lost 4 bases and 3 bases, there was a span of 12 bases. Germline V gene sequence: CDR1 LGHDT, CDR2 YNNKEL (reference sequence). CDR3 in DNA: TGTGCCAGCAGCCCGGGGGGGGCAGACACTGAAGCTTTCTTT. This encodes CASSPGGADTEAFF.

The CDR3, as DNA: TGTGCCAGCAGCCGGGGGGTCTCCGCTGAAGCTTTCTTT. It codes for CASSRGVSAEAFF. V and J are TRBV5-6 and TRBJ1-1; D might be TRBD1 (5 bases). Germline V gives CDR1 SGHDT, CDR2 YYEEEE. Trimming shortened V by 4 bases and J by 6 bases, and 13 bases separated the two germline ends. This CDR3 is built from 13 residues. The full variable domain, with the rest looked up from reference TRBV5-6 and TRBJ1-1, is DAGVTQSPTHLIKTRGQQVTLRCSPKSGHDTVSWYQQALGQGPQFIFQYYEEEERQRGNFPDRFSGHQFPNYSSELNVNALLLGDSALYLCASSRGVSAEAFFGQGTRLTVV.

The genes are TRBV7-2 and TRBJ2-3, with TRBD2 matching 12 bases. Looked up from germline, CDR1 is SGHTA and CDR2 is FQGNSA. V was clipped by 5 bases and J by 8 bases; unmatched bases: 11. This CDR3 contains 16 residues. The CDR3 DNA follows: TGTGCCAGCAGCCTCAGACTAGCGGGGGCCATCGCTACGCAGTATTTT. Translating gives CASSLRLAGAIATQYF.

The V call is TRBV15, the J call TRBJ2-1, with D maybe TRBD2 (6 bases). V was cut by 5 bases and J by 5 bases, with 16 bases left in between. The CDR3 runs 15 residues. CDR1 LNHNV and CDR2 YYDKDF come from the germline V gene (reference sequence). The CDR3 region is CATSGYSGPHNEQFF. In DNA, the CDR3 is TGTGCCACCAGCGGGTACAGCGGGCCCCACAATGAGCAGTTCTTC.

In its sample, this clone was seen once. CDR3 coding DNA: TGTGCCAGCAGCCTTATCTCCACCATTCTCACAGATACGCAGTATTTT. It codes for CASSLISTILTDTQYF. The chain uses TRBV7-8 and TRBJ2-3; D is unclear. V lost 5 bases and J 2 bases, leaving 17 bases between the germline ends. The CDR3 covers 16 residues. Per germline, CDR1 SGHVS and CDR2 FQNEAQ.

The rearrangement joins TRBV6-4 to TRBJ1-1, with D uncertain. CDR3 length: 13 amino acids. Germline V gives CDR1 MRHNA, CDR2 SNTAGT. Trimming pared 5 bases from V and 3 bases from J, leaving 10 bases between. The CDR3 loop reads CASSIKSDTEAFF. DNA for the CDR3: TGTGCCAGCAGTATCAAGTCTGACACTGAAGCTTTCTTT.

A word on this clone: One end of the junction does not line up with germline, which may come from a read error. V and J are TRBV6-5 and TRBJ2-2; D is perhaps TRBD2 (5 bases). The CDR3 totals 14 residues. The germline gives CDR1 MNHEY, CDR2 SVGAGI. As DNA, the CDR3 is TGTGCCAGCAGTAATTCTTTTGGCACCGGGGAGCTGGTTTTT. This sequence encodes CASSNSFGTGELVF.

CDR3 sequence: CASSLGGIQPQHF. DNA for the CDR3: TGTGCCAGCAGCTTAGGGGGGATACAGCCCCAGCATTTT. The gene calls are TRBV7-9 and TRBJ1-5, with a weak D call TRBD1 (5 bases). Germline-derived CDR1 and CDR2 are SEHNR and FQNEAQ (reference sequence). This CDR3 is built from 13 residues. V lost 1 base and J lost 7, with 8 bases in between.

This sequence joins TRBV4-3 and TRBJ1-2; D unclear. Germline lookup yields CDR1 LGHNA and CDR2 YSLEER. The CDR3 has 16 residues. V gave up 0 bases and J gave up 4 bases, with 15 bases separating them. The CDR3 loop reads CASSQETDPIPYGYTF. The DNA for the CDR3 is TGCGCCAGCAGCCAAGAAACAGACCCTATCCCCTATGGCTACACCTTC.

This clone was detected once. This chain links TRBV18 with TRBJ2-1; no reliable D call. V dropped 2 bases and J dropped 8 bases, with 16 bases sitting between them. The CDR3 contains 15 residues. Germline V gene lookup returns CDR1 KGHSH and CDR2 LQKENI. The CDR3 region is CASSPVNRLSDEQFF. DNA for the CDR3: TGTGCCAGCTCACCAGTGAATCGGCTTTCCGATGAGCAGTTCTTC.